The T cell receptor beta chain under discussion was sequenced for a study of graft-versus-host responses after intestinal transplantation. Comment on this clone: The antigen is not known.

CDR3 length equals 15 residues. Trimming stripped 8 bases from V and 0 bases from J, with 14 bases between. Germline loops: CDR1 MNHNY, CDR2 SVGAGI (reference sequence). General study findings and limits: Declines in HvG clones occurring early post-transplant were associated with peak circulating GvH clone levels. Allografts of one patient group, those with graft-donor T cell macrochimerism, had high graft-versus-host to host-versus-graft clonal ratios.

The protocol was immunoSEQ multiplex PCR, while the TCRdb copy is restricted to in-frame clones and leaves out a portion. The sample has tens of thousands of clones; less than 95% are singletons. The V and J genes are TRBV6-6 and TRBJ2-1, with unresolved D. The receptor was isolated from a human patient who received an intestinal transplant, so some T cells may come from the graft donor. This specimen was PBMCs, taken more than 310 days after intestinal transplant. CDR3 residues: CASRRETISYNEQFF. CDR3 DNA sequence: TGTGCCAGCCGTAGGGAAACAATCTCCTACAATGAGCAGTTCTTC.